The source of this T cell receptor beta chain is a study of T cell responses to AZD1222 COVID-19 vaccine. Study-level findings and limits: Vaccination with two AZD1222 doses was followed by a rise in Spike-specific TCR breadth and depth.

For this clone: The antigen is not known.

Profiling relied on immunoSEQ multiplex PCR, and the TCRdb table lists in-frame clones only, not all of them. The table lists some 79,000 clones, 70% to 90% of them singletons, with 12% in the top ten. The V segment lost 0 bases and the J segment 4 bases; nucleotides outside the gene matches: 2. The CDR3 totals 15 residues. From germline, CDR1 is MNHEY and CDR2 SVGAGI. Sequenced here: peripheral blood, sampled 28 days after the second AZD1222 dose. The sequence derives from an adult who received the AZD1222 COVID-19 vaccine. The rearrangement links TRBV6-5 to TRBJ2-2, with 7 bases that match TRBD1. CDR3 coding DNA: TGTGCCAGCAGTTACTCGCCAGGGGGCACCGGGGAGCTGTTTTTT. Amino acids: CASSYSPGGTGELFF.